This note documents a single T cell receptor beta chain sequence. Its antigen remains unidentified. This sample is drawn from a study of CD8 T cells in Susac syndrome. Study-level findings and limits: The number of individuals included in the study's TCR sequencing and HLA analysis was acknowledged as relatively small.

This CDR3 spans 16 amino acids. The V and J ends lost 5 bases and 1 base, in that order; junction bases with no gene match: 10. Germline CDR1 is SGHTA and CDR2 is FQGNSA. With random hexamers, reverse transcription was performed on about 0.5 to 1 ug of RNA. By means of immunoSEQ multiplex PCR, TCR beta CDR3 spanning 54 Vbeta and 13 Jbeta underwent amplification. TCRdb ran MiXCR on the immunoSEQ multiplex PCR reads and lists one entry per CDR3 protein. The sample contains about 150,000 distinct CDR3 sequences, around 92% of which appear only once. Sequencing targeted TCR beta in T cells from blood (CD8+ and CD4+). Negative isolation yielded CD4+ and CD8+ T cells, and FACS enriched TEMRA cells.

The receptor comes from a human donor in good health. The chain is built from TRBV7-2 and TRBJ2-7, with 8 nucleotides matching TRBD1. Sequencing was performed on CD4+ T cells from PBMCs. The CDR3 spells CASSLGQGGTSYEQYF. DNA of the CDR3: TGTGCCAGCAGCCTCGGACAGGGTGGGACATCCTACGAGCAGTACTTC.